The 11 T cell receptor beta chains given below trace back to one sample, sequenced in a study of cytomegalovirus exposure and HLA in healthy donors. PCR involved 60 Vbeta and 13 Jbeta primers. The table came from immunoSEQ multiplex PCR; TCRdb's copy has only in-frame clones and leaves some out. The table lists around 110,000 clones, around 74% of them singletons. Input material: PBMCs. The receptor source for this set is a woman between 18 and 29 years old in good health and CMV-seronegative.

The chain is built from TRBV30 and TRBJ2-7; D may be TRBD1 (5 bases). The CDR3 runs to 11 residues. Germline V CDR1 and CDR2: GTSNPN, SVGIG (reference sequence). CDR3 coding DNA: TGTGCCTGGAGTGTAAAACAGGAGCTGTACGTC. Translation gives CAWSVKQELYV.

This clone was found once. V gene TRBV27 combines with J gene TRBJ1-3; 9 bases are shared with TRBD1. The junction had 6 bases not matched to a gene; V was cut back by 5 bases and J by 4 bases. The germline V gene encodes CDR1 MNHEY and CDR2 SMNVEV (reference sequence). The CDR3 is 15 amino acids. CDR3 bases: TGTGCCAGCAGTCAACTGGGACAGGGAGGAAACACCATATATTTT. This codes for CASSQLGQGGNTIYF.

This clone was counted between two and nine times. The rearrangement uses TRBV28 and TRBJ1-2; D remains unclear. The length of the CDR3 is 12 residues. The germline V gene has CDR1 MDHEN and CDR2 SYDVKM. The germline V and J ends were trimmed by 3 bases and 4 bases, with 6 bases remaining between them. CDR3 in amino acids: CASSLEGYGYTF. CDR3 sequence (DNA): TGTGCCAGCAGTTTGGAGGGCTATGGCTACACCTTC.

A note on this clone: At one boundary the junction diverges from the germline segment, which might be a read error. This sequence joins TRBV29-1 and TRBJ2-2; 10 bases line up with TRBD2. Germline lookup yields CDR1 SQVTM and CDR2 ANQGSEA. The CDR3 totals 16 residues. CDR3 in amino acids: CSVEKERGGPTGELLF. DNA for the CDR3: TGCAGCGTTGAAAAGGAGCGGGGGGGCCCCACCGGGGAGCTGCTTTTT.

The CDR3 DNA is TGCGCCAGCCAGGGGGAACATAGCAATCAGCCCCAGCATTTT. This gives the protein CASQGEHSNQPQHF. The V and J genes are TRBV5-1 and TRBJ1-5, with 7 bases lining up with TRBD1. In germline, CDR1 is SGHRS, CDR2 YFSETQ. The junction had 4 bases not matched to a gene; V was cut back by 7 bases and J by 0 bases. CDR3 length: 14 amino acids.

The chain uses TRBV7-8 and TRBJ1-1; D is unclear. The CDR3 has 16 residues. The germline V gene has CDR1 SGHVS and CDR2 FQNEAQ. Trimming took 5 bases from V and 1 from J, leaving 17 bases between them. The CDR3 spells CASSAPGGLGNTEAFF. The CDR3 nucleotides read TGTGCCAGCAGCGCACCGGGCGGACTCGGGAACACTGAAGCTTTCTTT.

This clone was recorded a few times. An end of the junction does not agree with germline; a read error may underlie this. V gene TRBV7-9 combines with J gene TRBJ2-7; tentative D call: TRBD1 (9 bases). Germline lookup yields CDR1 SEHNR and CDR2 FQNEAQ (reference sequence). This CDR3 is 14 amino acids long. Here the CDR3 reads CASSIAGQGGEQYF. CDR3 nucleotide sequence: TGTGCCAGCAGCATAGCGGGACAGGGAGGCGAGCAGTACTTC.

The chain couples TRBV25-1 to TRBJ1-1; D ambiguous. The germline V gene has CDR1 MGHDK and CDR2 SYGVNS. The CDR3 runs to 13 residues. V lost 6 bases and J 0 bases, leaving 8 bases between the germline ends. The CDR3 protein is CASSLGMNTEAFF. The CDR3 DNA sequence: TGTGCCAGCAGCCTAGGAATGAACACTGAAGCTTTCTTT.

V gene TRBV2 combines with J gene TRBJ2-3; TRBD2 matches at 12 bases. Trimming removed 4 bases from V and 6 bases from J; junction bases left unmatched: 8. Germline V gene sequence: CDR1 SNHLY, CDR2 FYNNEI. The CDR3 sequence is 16 residues long. The CDR3 nucleotides read TGTGCCAGCAGTGGACTAGCGGGGGTTCCGGGCGATACGCAGTATTTT. Translated: CASSGLAGVPGDTQYF.

The V gene is TRBV4-1, the J gene TRBJ2-7; no reliable D call. The length of the CDR3 is 15 residues. The V gene lost 3 bases and the J gene lost 0 bases, with 12 bases spanning the gap. Germline CDR1 reads MGHRA; CDR2 reads YSYEKL. The CDR3 reads CASSHPATGSYEQYF. The CDR3, as DNA: TGCGCCAGCAGCCACCCGGCGACGGGCTCCTACGAGCAGTACTTC.

The chain employs TRBV5-4 and TRBJ1-1; 10 bases fit TRBD1. V shed 2 bases, J shed 5 bases, and the junction held 9 bases outside the gene matches. The CDR3 is 16 amino acids. The germline gives CDR1 SGHNT, CDR2 YYREEE (reference sequence). The CDR3 DNA follows: TGTGCCAGCAGCTTCCCGGGACAGGGGCTCGGGACTGAAGCTTTCTTT. Amino acid sequence: CASSFPGQGLGTEAFF.